The entry that follows covers one T cell receptor (beta chain) sequence. The germline V gene encodes CDR1 MDHEN and CDR2 SYDVKM. This CDR3 is 14 amino acids long. Trimming took off 2 bases at V and 0 bases at J, with 8 bases between the two ends. This entry belongs to a study of blood T cell repertoires in COVID-19. About the research overall: In each case, the material was cDNA or gDNA derived from T cells, B-cell-depleted T cells, or PBMCs.

Authors' analysis steps: Reference gene primers were amplified, and this amplification served to estimate nucleated cell counts. Some clones are missing from TCRdb's copy, which holds only in-frame ones; the method was immunoSEQ multiplex PCR. That table supplies the V and J calls and clone size; D and trimming were determined from the DNA. Of some 110,000 clones listed, about four fifths are singletons. The sample consisted of peripheral blood. This clonotype was obtained from a woman aged 60-75 years with acute or convalescent COVID-19. The chain joins TRBV28 to TRBJ2-7; D unclear. The CDR3 DNA is TGTGCCAGCAGTTTAGAGGATTCCTCCTACGAGCAGTACTTC. It yields the protein CASSLEDSSYEQYF.